The clone carrying this T cell receptor (beta chain) has ten or more counts. These data belong to a study of T-cell reconstitution after alpha-beta-depleted transplantation in children. This sample's TCRbeta library carried unique molecular identifier barcodes. MiXCR was run by TCRdb on the PCR reads, yielding one entry per CDR3 protein. Altogether a few hundred thousand distinct CDR3 sequences are present, more than 8% being singletons, with the ten largest covering over 9%. CDR3 length: 15 residues. Trimming left V 2 bases short and J 8 bases short, with 16 bases between. Germline V lookup: CDR1 ENHRY, CDR2 SYGVKD.

The source is a human donor who donated a stem cell graft to a child with SCID. The chain joins TRBV10-3 to TRBJ2-1; D is undetermined. The sequences come from PBMCs from the stem cell graft donor, collected from the stem cell graft. CDR3 region: CAISEPVKKGDEQFF. As DNA, the CDR3 is TGTGCCATCAGTGAGCCTGTCAAGAAGGGCGATGAGCAGTTCTTC.